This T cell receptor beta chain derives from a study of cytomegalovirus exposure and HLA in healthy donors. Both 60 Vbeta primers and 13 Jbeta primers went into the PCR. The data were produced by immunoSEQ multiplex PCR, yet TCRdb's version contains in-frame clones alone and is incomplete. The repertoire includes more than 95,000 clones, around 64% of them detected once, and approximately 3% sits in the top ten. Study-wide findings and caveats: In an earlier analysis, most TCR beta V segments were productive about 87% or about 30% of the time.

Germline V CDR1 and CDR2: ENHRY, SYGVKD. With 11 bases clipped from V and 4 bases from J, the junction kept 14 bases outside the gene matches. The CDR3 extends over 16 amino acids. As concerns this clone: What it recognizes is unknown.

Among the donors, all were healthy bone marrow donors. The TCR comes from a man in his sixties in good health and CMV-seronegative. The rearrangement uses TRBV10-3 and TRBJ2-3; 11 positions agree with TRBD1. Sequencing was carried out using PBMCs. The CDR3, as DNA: TGTGCCGTGACACCGGGACAGGGGGTGCGTCCAGATACGCAGTATTTT. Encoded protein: CAVTPGQGVRPDTQYF.